This T cell receptor beta chain was retrieved from a study of regulatory T cells in long-lasting Graves disease. Regarding time point: newly diagnosed GD, antithyroid drugs for less than 3 months. The TCR library was made from RNA that had been extracted from PBMCs in TRIzol. Patient provenance is recorded as an endocrinology department in Xi'an, China. The CDR3 covers 14 residues. Germline V CDR1 and CDR2: SGHVS, FQNEAQ. To make TCR beta libraries, researchers used iRepertoire HTBI primers and Arm-PCR of CDR3 regions. TCRdb reanalysed the multiplex PCR reads using MiXCR and keeps one entry per CDR3 protein. The sample includes about 520,000 distinct CDR3 sequences, around 13% of them seen just once. For this clonotype: Possible read error: a much larger clone is one base away.

Another study also made use of these data, one on T cells in Graves' hyperthyroidism and ophthalmopathy.

The rearrangement joins TRBV7-8 to TRBJ2-7; no reliable D call. The sequencing here drew on peripheral blood mononuclear cells (PBMCs), taken at new diagnosis, from a patient treated with antithyroid drugs. The receptor's source is a woman aged 25 to 39 with Graves disease. The CDR3 loop reads CAGSPPVRSYEQYF. CDR3 DNA sequence: TGTGCCGGCAGCCCCCCGGTCCGCTCCTACGAGCAGTACTTC.